A single sample is the source of the 24 T cell receptor beta chains below, sequenced in a study of cytomegalovirus exposure and HLA in healthy donors. The table came from immunoSEQ multiplex PCR; TCRdb's copy has only in-frame clones and leaves some out. Here the sample spans some 130,000 clones, more than 70% being singletons. Sample: PBMCs. Every receptor here comes from a man aged 30 to 39 in good health and CMV-seronegative.

For the CDR3, the DNA is TGTGCCAGCAGTGGCGGGACGGCTTGGAAAAAAGCTTTCTTT. It is translated as CASSGGTAWKKAFF. The chain is built from TRBV25-1 and TRBJ1-1; D may be TRBD1 (5 bases). The CDR3 consists of 14 residues. The V gene lost 4 bases and the J gene lost 9 bases, with 18 bases spanning the gap. Germline CDR1 reads MGHDK; CDR2 reads SYGVNS.

The V and J genes are TRBV21-1 and TRBJ2-2; TRBD2 is taken as the D call from the table, unchecked against the DNA. TRBV21-1 is classified as a pseudogene. The CDR3 has 13 amino acids. The CDR3 sequence is CALEARGTGELFF. For the CDR3, the DNA is TGTGCCCTAGAGGCACGGGGCACCGGGGAGCTGTTTTTT.

The chain recombines TRBV7-3 with TRBJ1-3; 8 nucleotides line up with TRBD1. V shed 5 bases and J 3 bases; nucleotides not matched to a gene: 6. The CDR3 spans 15 residues. CDR1 and CDR2 from the germline V gene are SGHTA and FQGTGA. CDR3 residues: CASSRGQGVGNTIYF. For the CDR3, the DNA is TGTGCCAGCAGCCGCGGACAGGGTGTTGGAAACACCATATATTTT. The complete variable domain, with remaining parts taken from reference TRBV7-3 and TRBJ1-3, reads GAGVSQTPSNKVTEKGKYVELRCDPISGHTALYWYRQSLGQGPEFLIYFQGTGAADDSGLPNDRFFAVRPEGSVSTLKIQRTERGDSAVYLCASSRGQGVGNTIYFGEGSWLTVV.

V is TRBV4-1 and J is TRBJ2-5; perhaps TRBD2 as D (7 bases). The CDR3 runs to 16 residues. Germline V gene data show CDR1 as MGHRA and CDR2 as YSYEKL. The V end was cut by 0 bases, the J end by 7 bases, with 18 bases between. The CDR3: CASSQESLRGGMTQYF. CDR3 sequence (DNA): TGCGCCAGCAGCCAAGAATCCCTTAGGGGGGGGATGACCCAGTACTTC.

Notes on this clone: Germline is not matched at one junction end, which may reflect a read error. Other nucleotide sequences in the sample specify the same CDR3. V usage is TRBV6-6 and J usage is TRBJ1-2; 8 nucleotides agree with TRBD1. CDR3 length: 15 amino acids. Germline V gene lookup returns CDR1 MNHNY and CDR2 SVGAGI (reference sequence). CDR3 residues: CASSSGRDRGGGYTF. In DNA form, the CDR3 reads TGTGCCAGCAGTTCCGGTCGAGACAGGGGCGGCGGCTACACCTTT.

This chain connects TRBV6-5 to TRBJ2-7; TRBD2 matches 10 bases. CDR3 size: 15 residues. Germline V gives CDR1 MNHEY, CDR2 SVGAGI. V lost 5 bases and J lost 2; bases outside the gene matches: 6. The CDR3 is CASSGGLAETYEQYF. The CDR3, as DNA: TGTGCCAGCAGTGGCGGACTAGCGGAAACCTACGAGCAGTACTTC.

V and J are TRBV9 and TRBJ2-2; 7 bases agree with TRBD1. CDR3 size: 17 residues. Germline CDR1 and CDR2: SGDLS and YYNGEE. Germline trimming cut 0 bases from V and 4 bases from J; bases unmatched to any gene: 9. This CDR3 reads CASSVEYETGSTGELFF. Written as DNA, the CDR3 is TGTGCCAGCAGCGTAGAGTACGAGACAGGGTCCACCGGGGAGCTGTTTTTT.

The V gene is TRBV5-6, the J gene TRBJ1-2, with D possibly TRBD1 on 5 matching bases. V was trimmed by 3 bases and J by 5 bases, leaving 14 bases between them. Germline V CDR1 and CDR2: SGHDT, YYEEEE. The CDR3 is 14 residues long. CDR3 residues: CASSSRRRVYGYTF. CDR3 bases: TGTGCCAGCAGCTCAAGGCGCAGGGTGTATGGCTACACCTTC.

This clone appeared once. J is TRBJ1-2 and V is TRBV7-2; TRBD1 matches 9 bases. Germline trimming cut 4 bases from V and 5 bases from J; bases unmatched to any gene: 5. Germline V lookup: CDR1 SGHTA, CDR2 FQGNSA. This CDR3 has 14 residues. CDR3 DNA sequence: TGTGCCAGCAGCTCTGGACAGGGGAGGTATGGCTACACCTTC. It codes for CASSSGQGRYGYTF. Looking up the rest from reference TRBV7-2 and TRBJ1-2 gives the full variable domain: GAGVSQSPSNKVTEKGKDVELRCDPISGHTALYWYRQSLGQGLEFLIYFQGNSAPDKSGLPSDRFSAERTGGSVSTLTIQRTQQEDSAVYLCASSSGQGRYGYTFGSGTRLTVV.

The CDR3 nucleotides are TGTGCCAGCGTTAAGACTAGCGGATACTACGAGCAGTACTTC. This translates into CASVKTSGYYEQYF. This chain joins TRBV27 and TRBJ2-7; 9 bases align to TRBD2. Germline CDR1 reads MNHEY; CDR2 reads SMNVEV (reference sequence). Losses at the gene ends were 8 bases for V and 3 bases for J; bases not matched to a gene: 8. This CDR3 has 14 residues.

Only one count was recorded for this clone. This chain uses TRBV29-1 with TRBJ2-5; D perhaps matches TRBD1 (6 bases). V lost 5 bases to trimming and J lost 5 bases, with 21 bases between them. The germline gives CDR1 SQVTM, CDR2 ANQGSEA. The CDR3 runs to 15 residues. CDR3 sequence reads: CSVYRSGTIRETQYF. The CDR3, as DNA: TGCAGCGTTTATAGATCCGGGACAATCAGGGAGACCCAGTACTTC.

CDR3 sequence (DNA): TGTGCCTGGAGTGCGGGGACAGGGGAAAGCACAGATACGCAGTATTTT. Its protein product is CAWSAGTGESTDTQYF. This chain links TRBV30 with TRBJ2-3; TRBD1 matches at 10 bases. This CDR3 has 16 amino acids. Germline values: CDR1 GTSNPN, CDR2 SVGIG (reference sequence). The V gene end was trimmed by 1 base and the J gene end by 0 bases; junction bases not matched to a gene: 4.

This chain uses TRBV4-2 with TRBJ2-7; no definite D call. The V gene lost 1 base and the J gene lost 0 bases, with 4 bases spanning the gap. Germline V gene sequence: CDR1 LGHNA, CDR2 YNFKEQ. The CDR3 spans 13 residues. This CDR3 is CASSQASSYEQYF. CDR3 in DNA: TGTGCCAGCAGCCAAGCTAGCTCCTACGAGCAGTACTTC.

This chain joins TRBV5-4 and TRBJ1-1, with D possibly being TRBD1 (5 bases). V lost 0 bases and J lost 2, with 11 bases in between. CDR1 SGHNT and CDR2 YYREEE come from the germline V gene (reference sequence). The CDR3 consists of 15 residues. Here the CDR3 DNA reads TGTGCCAGCAGCTTGGGGGGGGGACGTAACACTGAAGCTTTCTTT. Translation: CASSLGGGRNTEAFF.

A remark on this clone: One end of the junction varies from germline; a read error may be responsible. Other DNA sequences in this sample translate to the same CDR3. The genes are TRBV4-3 and TRBJ1-2; no clear D gene. The CDR3 spans 15 residues. CDR1 and CDR2 from the germline V gene are LGHNA and YSLEER. Written as DNA, the CDR3 is TGCGCCAGTAGCCAAGATTCGCAGGCTGTCTATGGCTACACCTTC. Translating gives CASSQDSQAVYGYTF.

The rearrangement uses TRBV7-2 and TRBJ2-3; the D gene is possibly TRBD1 (6 bases). V lost 5 bases and J lost 2, with 11 bases in between. Germline V lookup: CDR1 SGHTA, CDR2 FQGNSA. The CDR3 is made up of 14 amino acids. CDR3 sequence: CASSPDRPTDTQYF. CDR3 in DNA: TGTGCCAGCAGCCCTGACAGGCCCACAGATACGCAGTATTTT.

This clone was picked up one time. This rearrangement joins TRBV27 to TRBJ1-5, with TRBD1 matching over 9 bases. Germline CDR1 reads MNHEY; CDR2 reads SMNVEV (reference sequence). CDR3 length: 12 residues. With 7 bases clipped from V and 7 bases from J, the junction kept 2 bases outside the gene matches. This CDR3 reads CASKDRGQPQHF. The DNA for the CDR3 is TGTGCCAGCAAGGACAGGGGCCAGCCCCAGCATTTT.

In regard to this clone: Other DNA sequences within the sample encode an identical CDR3. This chain links TRBV7-9 with TRBJ2-1, with 10 bases identical to TRBD2. Trimming at V came to 5 bases and at J to 7 bases, leaving 5 bases not matched to a gene. CDR3 length equals 14 residues. The germline V gene encodes CDR1 SEHNR and CDR2 FQNEAQ (reference sequence). The CDR3 nucleotides read TGTGCCAGCAGCCGGTTAGCGGGAGGTAATGAGCAGTTCTTC. Protein: CASSRLAGGNEQFF.

The chain carries TRBV6-5 and TRBJ1-2, with TRBD1 matching over 11 bases. J gave up 8 bases and V 6 bases, and 11 bases lay outside the gene matches. This CDR3 has 15 residues. The germline CDR1 and CDR2 sequences are MNHEY and SVGAGI. CDR3 amino acids: CASSPGTGGSYGYTF. The CDR3, as DNA: TGTGCCAGCAGCCCCGGGACAGGGGGTTCGTACGGCTACACCTTC.

The chain recombines TRBV6-5 with TRBJ1-6; the match to TRBD1 covers 8 bases. V lost 6 bases and J lost 5; bases outside the gene matches: 6. The CDR3 is 15 residues long. The germline V gene has CDR1 MNHEY and CDR2 SVGAGI. CDR3 in amino acids: CASSYPGQDNSPLHF. The CDR3 DNA follows: TGTGCCAGCAGCTACCCGGGACAGGATAATTCACCCCTCCACTTT.

The V call is TRBV18, the J call TRBJ2-4; 8 bases are a match to TRBD1. This CDR3 region has 15 residues. V lost 4 bases and J lost 7; bases outside the gene matches: 9. Germline V lookup: CDR1 KGHSH, CDR2 LQKENI. In DNA form, the CDR3 reads TGTGCCAGCTCACTGGGACAGGTAGGAGGGAACATTCAGTACTTC. It is translated as CASSLGQVGGNIQYF.

This clone was seen only a few times. The genes are TRBV2 and TRBJ2-2; TRBD1 matches 12 bases. Germline V gene lookup returns CDR1 SNHLY and CDR2 FYNNEI. The V gene end was trimmed by 9 bases and the J gene end by 6 bases; junction bases not matched to a gene: 8. There are 15 residues in the CDR3. The CDR3 sequence is CASGPRDRGPGELFF. The CDR3 DNA reads TGTGCCAGTGGTCCCCGGGACAGGGGGCCCGGGGAGCTGTTTTTT.

The chain carries TRBV11-2 and TRBJ2-2, with 9 bases lining up with TRBD1. The germline gives CDR1 SGHAT, CDR2 FQNNGV. This CDR3 comprises 16 residues. Trimming removed 5 bases from V and 5 bases from J; junction bases left unmatched: 9. The DNA for the CDR3 is TGTGCCAGCAGCGCCTCCGGGACAGGGTTGACCGGGGAGCTGTTTTTT. The encoded protein is CASSASGTGLTGELFF.

This chain joins TRBV9 and TRBJ1-2, with 8 positions matching TRBD1. Losses at the gene ends were 1 base for V and 5 bases for J; bases not matched to a gene: 10. CDR3 size: 16 residues. Germline V gene data show CDR1 as SGDLS and CDR2 as YYNGEE. The CDR3 sequence is CASSVYPGQVDYGYTF. The CDR3 region has the DNA TGTGCCAGCAGCGTATACCCGGGACAGGTAGATTATGGCTACACCTTC. Filled out from reference TRBV9 and TRBJ1-2, the complete variable domain reads DSGVTQTPKHLITATGQRVTLRCSPRSGDLSVYWYQQSLDQGLQFLIQYYNGEERAKGNILERFSAQQFPDLHSELNLSSLELGDSALYFCASSVYPGQVDYGYTFGSGTRLTVV.